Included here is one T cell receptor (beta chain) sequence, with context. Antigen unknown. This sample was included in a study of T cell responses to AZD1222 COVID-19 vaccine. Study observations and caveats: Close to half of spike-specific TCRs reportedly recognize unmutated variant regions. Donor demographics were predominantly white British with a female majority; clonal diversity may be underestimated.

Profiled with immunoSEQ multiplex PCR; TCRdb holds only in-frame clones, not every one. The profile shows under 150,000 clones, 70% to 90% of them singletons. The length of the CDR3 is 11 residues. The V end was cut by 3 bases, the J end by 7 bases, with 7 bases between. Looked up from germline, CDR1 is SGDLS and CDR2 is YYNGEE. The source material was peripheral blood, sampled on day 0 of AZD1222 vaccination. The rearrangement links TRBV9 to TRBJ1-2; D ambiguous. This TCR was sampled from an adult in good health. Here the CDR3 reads CASSDIGGYTF. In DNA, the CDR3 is TGTGCCAGCAGCGACATAGGTGGCTACACCTTC.